This entry lists 32 T cell receptor beta chains sequenced from one sample in a study of blood T cell repertoires in COVID-19. TCRdb keeps only in-frame clones here, not all; method: immunoSEQ multiplex PCR. This table holds 250,000 to 300,000 clones, approximately 91% found once. The specimen sequenced was PBMCs or T cells enriched from blood (not recorded which). Receptors were obtained from a middle-aged woman with acute COVID-19.

This chain connects TRBV19 to TRBJ1-5; 7 bases match TRBD1. Looked up from germline, CDR1 is LNHDA and CDR2 is SQIVND (reference sequence). Unmatched junction bases numbered 15, after V lost 6 bases and J lost 10 bases. This CDR3 region has 15 residues. The CDR3 protein is CASSPTPDRGRPQHF. The CDR3 region has the DNA TGTGCCAGTAGCCCCACCCCGGATAGGGGGCGACCCCAGCATTTT.

Only one count was recorded for this clone. The chain is built from TRBV7-8 and TRBJ2-7; TRBD2 agrees at 7 bases. The CDR3 loop spans 15 amino acids. Per germline, CDR1 SGHVS and CDR2 FQNEAQ. With 2 bases clipped from V and 4 bases from J, the junction kept 8 bases outside the gene matches. Here the CDR3 DNA reads TGTGCCAGCAGCTTAAGGGAGACTAGCATGTACGAGCAGTACTTC. Translating it yields CASSLRETSMYEQYF.

V gene TRBV29-1 combines with J gene TRBJ2-4, with D possibly matching TRBD2 (7 bases). CDR1 and CDR2 from the germline V gene are SQVTM and ANQGSEA. Trimming removed 7 bases from V and 9 bases from J, with 13 bases in between. The CDR3 is made up of 11 amino acids. For the CDR3, the DNA is TGCAGCGCTGGGGGAGGGGGCATTCAGTACTTC. Translation: CSAGGGGIQYF.

This chain uses TRBV7-9 with TRBJ1-3; D gene unclear. CDR1 and CDR2 (germline): SEHNR, FQNEAQ (reference sequence). The CDR3 loop spans 14 amino acids. The V and J ends lost 3 bases and 0 bases respectively, with 6 bases between them. CDR3 in amino acids: CASSFSSSGNTIYF. The DNA for the CDR3 is TGTGCCAGCAGCTTTTCATCCTCTGGAAACACCATATATTTT.

This CDR3 reads CAWSVKRRGPDTQYF. The CDR3 DNA follows: TGTGCCTGGAGTGTGAAAAGGCGGGGCCCAGATACGCAGTATTTT. The J gene is TRBJ2-3, the V gene TRBV30; tentatively, D is TRBD2 (6 bases). V shed 0 bases and J shed 4 bases, with 14 bases lying between them. The CDR3 has 15 residues. CDR1 is GTSNPN, CDR2 SVGIG, per germline (reference sequence).

Written as DNA, the CDR3 is TGTGCCAGCAGTTACTCAACAGGGCGGAGTAACTATGGCTACACCTTC. Its translation is CASSYSTGRSNYGYTF. The chain employs TRBV6-2 or TRBV6-3 and TRBJ1-2; D possibly corresponds to TRBD1 (6 bases). In germline, CDR1 is MNHEY, CDR2 SVGEGT. The CDR3 sequence is 16 residues long. V was trimmed by 0 bases and J by 1 base, leaving 12 bases between them.

The V call is TRBV5-1, the J call TRBJ2-5; 11 bases agree with TRBD2. The CDR3 runs to 14 residues. The ends lost 4 bases at V and 8 bases at J; junction bases unmatched: 7. Germline CDR1 is SGHRS and CDR2 is YFSETQ. CDR3 residues: CASSVATSGDTQYF. As DNA, the CDR3 is TGCGCCAGCAGCGTGGCGACTAGCGGGGATACCCAGTACTTC.

The chain carries TRBV19 and TRBJ1-4; D gene unclear. The germline gives CDR1 LNHDA, CDR2 SQIVND (reference sequence). Trimming took off 4 bases at V and 5 bases at J, with 20 bases between the two ends. This CDR3 spans 17 amino acids. The CDR3 reads CASSRMGFPESNEKLFF. The CDR3 DNA is TGTGCCAGTAGTAGGATGGGCTTCCCCGAATCAAATGAAAAACTGTTTTTT. The complete variable domain, with remaining parts taken from reference TRBV19 and TRBJ1-4, reads DGGITQSPKYLFRKEGQNVTLSCEQNLNHDAMYWYRQDPGQGLRLIYYSQIVNDFQKGDIAEGYSVSREKKESFPLTVTSAQKNPTAFYLCASSRMGFPESNEKLFFGSGTQLSVL.

The chain is built from TRBV10-3 and TRBJ1-5; a weak D match, TRBD1 (6 bases). This CDR3 has 14 residues. V dropped 2 bases and J dropped 4 bases, with 9 bases sitting between them. Germline-derived CDR1 and CDR2 are ENHRY and SYGVKD. The CDR3: CAISEGQRNQPQHF. The CDR3, as DNA: TGTGCCATCAGTGAGGGACAGCGGAATCAGCCCCAGCATTTT.

The chain uses TRBV9 and TRBJ1-2; no clear D gene. The CDR3 extends over 12 amino acids. V was trimmed by 0 bases and J by 5 bases, leaving 5 bases between them. Germline assignment: CDR1 SGDLS and CDR2 YYNGEE. CDR3 amino acids: CASSVDSYGYTF. CDR3 coding DNA: TGTGCCAGCAGCGTAGATAGTTATGGCTACACCTTC.

V is TRBV11-3 and J is TRBJ1-2; tentative D call: TRBD1 (6 bases). The V gene's germline CDR1 is SGHNT and CDR2 YENEEA. The CDR3 consists of 17 residues. V was clipped by 2 bases and J by 0 bases, with 16 bases between them. As DNA, the CDR3 is TGTGCCAGCAGCTTACGGGGGGCGCGGGGAGCTAACTATGGCTACACCTTC. Translation gives CASSLRGARGANYGYTF.

With respect to this clone: Distinct nucleotide sequences in the sample also encode this CDR3. The V call is TRBV18, the J call TRBJ2-2, with 7 bases fitting TRBD1. With 3 bases clipped from V and 1 base from J, the junction kept 2 bases outside the gene matches. Germline CDR1 KGHSH, CDR2 LQKENI. The CDR3 runs 15 residues. The CDR3: CASSPRTGNTGELFF. The CDR3, as DNA: TGTGCCAGCTCACCTCGGACAGGGAACACCGGGGAGCTGTTTTTT.

The gene calls are TRBV14 and TRBJ2-2; a possible D gene is TRBD2 (6 bases). Per the germline V gene, CDR1 is SGHDN and CDR2 is FVKESK. V dropped 4 bases and J dropped 0 bases, with 18 bases sitting between them. CDR3 length equals 18 residues. The CDR3, as DNA: TGTGCCAGCAGCCCGGCTAAGTCGGAGGGCCCGAACACCGGGGAGCTGTTTTTT. Translation gives CASSPAKSEGPNTGELFF.

The gene calls are TRBV5-1 and TRBJ2-1; the D gene is possibly TRBD1 (5 bases). The germline V gene encodes CDR1 SGHRS and CDR2 YFSETQ. The V gene lost 3 bases and the J gene lost 7 bases, with 11 bases spanning the gap. The CDR3 totals 13 residues. CDR3 nucleotides: TGCGCCAGCAGCTGGCAGGGCAGGAATGAGCAGTTCTTC. Translation: CASSWQGRNEQFF. The variable domain in full, with the rest retrieved from reference TRBV5-1 and TRBJ2-1, is KAGVTQTPRYLIKTRGQQVTLSCSPISGHRSVSWYQQTPGQGLQFLFEYFSETQRNKGNFPGRFSGRQFSNSRSEMNVSTLELGDSALYLCASSWQGRNEQFFGPGTRLTVL.

The chain is built from TRBV25-1 and TRBJ2-5, with TRBD1 matching 8 bases. The germline gives CDR1 MGHDK, CDR2 SYGVNS. The CDR3 covers 15 residues. Trimming cost V 5 bases and J 5 bases; bases outside gene matches: 10. The CDR3 loop reads CASSRGTGFGETQYF. The CDR3, as DNA: TGTGCCAGCAGTCGGGGGACAGGTTTCGGGGAGACCCAGTACTTC. The whole variable domain, remainder taken from reference TRBV25-1 and TRBJ2-5, is EADIYQTPRYLVIGTGKKITLECSQTMGHDKMYWYQQDPGMELHLIHYSYGVNSTEKGDLSSESTVSRIRTEHFPLTLESARPSHTSQYLCASSRGTGFGETQYFGPGTRLLVL.

The chain uses TRBV11-2 and TRBJ2-3; 8 nucleotides match TRBD2. Germline V gene data show CDR1 as SGHAT and CDR2 as FQNNGV. V gave up 1 base and J gave up 6 bases; unmatched junction bases: 9. This CDR3 has 16 residues. The DNA of the CDR3 is TGTGCCAGCAGCTTAGTAGTTAGCGGGATAGGGGATACGCAGTATTTT. This encodes CASSLVVSGIGDTQYF.

J is TRBJ1-1 and V is TRBV7-8, with D maybe TRBD1 (6 bases). Trimming stripped 5 bases from V and 1 base from J, with 11 bases between. The V gene's germline CDR1 is SGHVS and CDR2 FQNEAQ. The CDR3 loop spans 14 amino acids. The DNA of the CDR3 is TGTGCCAGCAGCGAAGGACAGTCGAACACTGAAGCTTTCTTT. Protein sequence: CASSEGQSNTEAFF.

In nucleotides, the CDR3 is TGTGCCAGCAGTTATCGGACAGGGGTAGGGGCCAACGTCCTGACTTTC. Amino acids: CASSYRTGVGANVLTF. The chain carries TRBV5-5 and TRBJ2-6, with TRBD1 matching over 9 bases. Germline values: CDR1 SGHKS, CDR2 YYEKEE (reference sequence). The J segment lost 4 bases and the V segment lost 5 bases, leaving 7 bases of the junction unmatched. CDR3 size: 16 residues.

The rearrangement links TRBV6-7 to TRBJ1-5; D unresolved. TRBV6-7 counts as an open reading frame of uncertain function. Trimming left V 6 bases short and J 3 bases short, with 12 bases between. The CDR3 runs to 14 residues. The CDR3 loop reads CASSSGPFNQPQHF. DNA of the CDR3: TGTGCCAGCAGCTCTGGGCCCTTCAATCAGCCCCAGCATTTT.

The gene calls are TRBV15 and TRBJ2-6, with D unresolved. This CDR3 contains 15 residues. Germline assignment: CDR1 LNHNV and CDR2 YYDKDF (reference sequence). Trimming removed 3 bases from V and 0 bases from J, with 6 bases in between. The DNA for the CDR3 is TGTGCCACCAGCAGGGTGGCCTCTGGGGCCAACGTCCTGACTTTC. Protein sequence: CATSRVASGANVLTF.

V is TRBV15 and J is TRBJ1-6; D not certain. In germline, CDR1 is LNHNV, CDR2 YYDKDF (reference sequence). This CDR3 comprises 13 residues. V was shortened by 1 base and J by 8 bases, with 6 bases between the two germline ends. CDR3 DNA: TGTGCCACCAGCAGAGGGAGACATTCACCCCTCCACTTT. Protein product: CATSRGRHSPLHF.

This sequence joins TRBV11-1 and TRBJ2-3; 12 bases agree with TRBD2. Trimming cost V 5 bases and J 3 bases; bases outside gene matches: 3. The CDR3 is made up of 15 amino acids. Germline V gene lookup returns CDR1 SGHAT and CDR2 FQDESV (reference sequence). The CDR3 DNA is TGTGCCAGCAGCGTGACTAGCGGGAGAACAGATACGCAGTATTTT. Protein product: CASSVTSGRTDTQYF.

The DNA of the CDR3 is TGTGCCAGCAGTTACTCGAACACGCAAGTTGTGCAGTTCTTC. Translating it yields CASSYSNTQVVQFF. This chain links TRBV6-2 or TRBV6-3 with TRBJ2-1; D gene unclear. CDR1 and CDR2 from the germline V gene are MNHEY and SVGEGT. The CDR3 is 14 amino acids. V dropped 0 bases and J dropped 12 bases, with 15 bases sitting between them.

This chain joins TRBV6-5 and TRBJ1-5; D is ambiguous. Trimming cost V 6 bases and J 0 bases, with 6 bases left between them. The CDR3 covers 13 residues. Germline V gives CDR1 MNHEY, CDR2 SVGAGI. As DNA, the CDR3 is TGTGCCAGCAGGCGAAATAGCAATCAGCCCCAGCATTTT. Its protein is CASRRNSNQPQHF.

The chain recombines TRBV1 with TRBJ2-1; TRBD2 reflects the table's D call only, with no check against the DNA. TRBV1 is a pseudogene. The CDR3 has 15 amino acids. The CDR3 DNA reads as TGCACCAGCAGCTGGACTACCGGGAGGGGCAATGAGCAGTTCTTC. Translating gives CTSSWTTGRGNEQFF.

The rearrangement links TRBV7-3 to TRBJ2-1; D is uncertain. Deletions cut 5 bases from V and 6 bases from J, with 11 bases between. The CDR3 consists of 13 residues. Germline V CDR1 and CDR2: SGHTA, FQGTGA. The chain's CDR3 is CASSTYKSNEQFF. The CDR3 DNA reads as TGTGCCAGCAGCACTTATAAGTCCAATGAGCAGTTCTTC.

This sequence joins TRBV7-9 and TRBJ2-5, with TRBD2 matching 7 bases. Trimming cost V 5 bases and J 4 bases; bases outside gene matches: 16. The V gene's germline CDR1 is SEHNR and CDR2 FQNEAQ (reference sequence). The CDR3 runs 17 residues. The CDR3 nucleotides read TGTGCCAGCAGCCTCAGAGGGGAGGGAAAGGCAAGAGAGACCCAGTACTTC. This translates into CASSLRGEGKARETQYF.

This chain links TRBV5-1 with TRBJ2-7; D may be TRBD1 (5 bases). This CDR3 contains 16 residues. Germline CDR1 and CDR2: SGHRS and YFSETQ. The V gene lost 2 bases and the J gene lost 0 bases, with 15 bases spanning the gap. CDR3 protein: CASSLLAGSRSYEQYF. The DNA for the CDR3 is TGCGCCAGCAGCTTATTAGCAGGGTCCCGCTCCTACGAGCAGTACTTC.

The chain uses TRBV6-5 and TRBJ1-2, with D possibly matching TRBD1 (5 bases). The CDR3 loop spans 13 amino acids. CDR1 is MNHEY, CDR2 SVGAGI, per germline. V lost 6 bases and J 2 bases, leaving 10 bases between the germline ends. CDR3 bases: TGTGCCAGCAGCCCGGGGGTAAACTATGGCTACACCTTC. This translates into CASSPGVNYGYTF.

The chain joins TRBV7-9 to TRBJ2-1; a possible D gene is TRBD2 (5 bases). This CDR3 is built from 18 residues. Trimming took 5 bases from V and 0 from J, leaving 20 bases between them. The germline CDR1 and CDR2 sequences are SEHNR and FQNEAQ (reference sequence). Written as DNA, the CDR3 is TGTGCCAGCAGCCCTAACCTCCTGAGGGATAGCTCCTACAATGAGCAGTTCTTC. Translation: CASSPNLLRDSSYNEQFF.

This chain connects TRBV30 to TRBJ2-1; possibly TRBD2 for D (6 bases). CDR3 length: 14 residues. The V gene's germline CDR1 is GTSNPN and CDR2 SVGIG (reference sequence). Trimming pared 3 bases from V and 7 bases from J, leaving 16 bases between. The CDR3 nucleotides read TGTGCCTGGAGATGGCGGGATCCGAGAAATGAGCAGTTCTTC. It is translated as CAWRWRDPRNEQFF.

This clone was seen only once. The chain couples TRBV2 to TRBJ1-1; D perhaps matches TRBD1 (6 bases). The CDR3 is 11 amino acids. Deletions cut 4 bases from V and 11 bases from J, with 11 bases between. The germline V gene has CDR1 SNHLY and CDR2 FYNNEI. CDR3 DNA sequence: TGTGCCAGCAGTGTTGGACAGCCTGCTTTCTTT. Translated: CASSVGQPAFF.